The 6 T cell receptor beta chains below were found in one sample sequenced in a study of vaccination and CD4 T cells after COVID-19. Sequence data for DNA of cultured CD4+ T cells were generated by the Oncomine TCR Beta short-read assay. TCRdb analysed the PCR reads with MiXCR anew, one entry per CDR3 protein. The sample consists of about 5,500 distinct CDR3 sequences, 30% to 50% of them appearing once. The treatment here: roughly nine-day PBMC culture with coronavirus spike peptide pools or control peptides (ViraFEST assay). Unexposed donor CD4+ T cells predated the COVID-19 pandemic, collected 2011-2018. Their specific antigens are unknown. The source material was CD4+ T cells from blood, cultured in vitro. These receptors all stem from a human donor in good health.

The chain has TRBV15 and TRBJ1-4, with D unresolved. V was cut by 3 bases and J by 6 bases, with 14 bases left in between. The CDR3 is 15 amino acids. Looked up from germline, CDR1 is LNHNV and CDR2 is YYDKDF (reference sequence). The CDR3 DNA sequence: TGTGCCACCAGCAGCCAGACTCCTGCGGATGAAAAACTGTTTTTT. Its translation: CATSSQTPADEKLFF.

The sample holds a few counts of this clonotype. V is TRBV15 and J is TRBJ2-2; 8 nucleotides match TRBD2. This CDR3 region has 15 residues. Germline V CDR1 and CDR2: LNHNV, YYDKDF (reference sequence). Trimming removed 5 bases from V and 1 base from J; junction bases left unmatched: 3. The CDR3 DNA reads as TGTGCCACCAGCCCCCTAGCGGGGAACACCGGGGAGCTGTTTTTT. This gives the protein CATSPLAGNTGELFF.

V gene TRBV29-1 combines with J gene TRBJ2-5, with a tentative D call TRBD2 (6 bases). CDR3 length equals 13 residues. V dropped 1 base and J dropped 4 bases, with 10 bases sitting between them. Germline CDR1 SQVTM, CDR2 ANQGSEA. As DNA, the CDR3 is TGCAGCGTTGAAGGGGGGAGGAGAGAGACCCAGTACTTC. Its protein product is CSVEGGRRETQYF.

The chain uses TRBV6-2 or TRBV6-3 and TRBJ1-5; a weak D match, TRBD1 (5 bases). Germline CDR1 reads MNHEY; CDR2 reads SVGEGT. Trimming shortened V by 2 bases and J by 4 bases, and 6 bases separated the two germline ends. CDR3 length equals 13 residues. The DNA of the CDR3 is TGTGCCAGCAGTTACGACAGAAATCAGCCCCAGCATTTT. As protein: CASSYDRNQPQHF.

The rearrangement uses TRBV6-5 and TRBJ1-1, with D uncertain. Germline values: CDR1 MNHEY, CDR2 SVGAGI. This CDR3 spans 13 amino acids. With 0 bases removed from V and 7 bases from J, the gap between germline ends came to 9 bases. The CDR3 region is CASSYSADLEAFF. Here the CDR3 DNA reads TGTGCCAGCAGTTACTCCGCGGACCTTGAAGCTTTCTTT.

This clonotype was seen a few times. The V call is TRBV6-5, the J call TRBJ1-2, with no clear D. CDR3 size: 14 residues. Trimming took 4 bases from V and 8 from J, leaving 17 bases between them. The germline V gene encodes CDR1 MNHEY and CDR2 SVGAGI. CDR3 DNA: TGTGCCAGCAGTTCTTTACCTGAGCTGGGAGGCTACACCTTC. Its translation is CASSSLPELGGYTF.